The 18 T cell receptor beta chains listed next were all sequenced from one sample in a study of shared clonotypes between healthy human individuals. Using immunoSEQ multiplex PCR, the repertoire was profiled, and TCRdb retains in-frame clones only, with some absent. The repertoire consists of over 2 million clones, with roughly 94% occurring once and the leading ten covering roughly 1%. CD45RO-negative CD8 cells positively selected for CCR7 made up the naive population, which excluded terminally differentiated effector memory CD45RA+ cells. Sequenced material: naive CD8+ T cells sorted from blood. The receptors come from a man aged 18-30 years in good health.

The chain's CDR3 is CASSPRADTQYF. The CDR3 DNA reads as TGTGCCAGCAGTCCCCGTGCAGATACGCAGTATTTT. The chain has TRBV27 and TRBJ2-3, with D unresolved. Germline CDR1 is MNHEY and CDR2 is SMNVEV (reference sequence). The CDR3 totals 12 residues. V lost 5 bases to trimming and J lost 4 bases, with 7 bases between them.

The chain recombines TRBV4-1 with TRBJ2-1; unclear D gene. Looked up from germline, CDR1 is MGHRA and CDR2 is YSYEKL. CDR3 size: 15 residues. The V and J ends lost 2 bases and 0 bases respectively, with 8 bases between them. In DNA form, the CDR3 reads TGCGCCAGCAGCCAACAGGACCTCTCCTACAATGAGCAGTTCTTC. As protein: CASSQQDLSYNEQFF.

The J gene is TRBJ2-1, the V gene TRBV27; weak D call: TRBD2 (6 bases). CDR1 and CDR2 (germline): MNHEY, SMNVEV (reference sequence). Trimming stripped 3 bases from V and 3 bases from J, with 15 bases between. The CDR3 is 16 residues long. DNA of the CDR3: TGTGCCAGCAGTTTTTCCGCGGGGAACCTCTACAATGAGCAGTTCTTC. Protein product: CASSFSAGNLYNEQFF.

The chain recombines TRBV11-2 with TRBJ1-2; D perhaps matches TRBD1 (6 bases). CDR3 length: 18 residues. CDR1 is SGHAT and CDR2 is FQNNGV in the germline V gene. Deletions cut 4 bases from V and 1 base from J, with 22 bases between. Here the CDR3 DNA reads TGTGCCAGCAGCTCGTGGGCACAGGGAACTATCTATAACTATGGCTACACCTTC. It is translated as CASSSWAQGTIYNYGYTF.

The V call is TRBV30, the J call TRBJ1-4; D perhaps matches TRBD1 (5 bases). Germline V gene sequence: CDR1 GTSNPN, CDR2 SVGIG (reference sequence). The germline V and J ends were trimmed by 1 base and 4 bases, with 13 bases remaining between them. The CDR3 length is 15 residues. The chain's CDR3 is CAWSEGPAYNEKLFF. The CDR3 DNA follows: TGTGCCTGGAGTGAGGGACCGGCCTATAATGAAAAACTGTTTTTT.

The chain has TRBV7-9 and TRBJ1-5; tentatively, D is TRBD1 (5 bases). The length of the CDR3 is 16 residues. V dropped 3 bases and J dropped 0 bases, with 12 bases sitting between them. Germline-derived CDR1 and CDR2 are SEHNR and FQNEAQ (reference sequence). The CDR3 bases are TGTGCCAGCAGCTTGGCGAGTGGGGGTAGCAATCAGCCCCAGCATTTT. This codes for CASSLASGGSNQPQHF.

V and J are TRBV5-1 and TRBJ2-7; 9 bases align to TRBD2. Germline trimming cut 4 bases from V and 6 bases from J; bases unmatched to any gene: 8. The CDR3 totals 14 residues. Per germline, CDR1 SGHRS and CDR2 YFSETQ. CDR3 DNA: TGCGCCAGCAGCCCCCGGGCGGGAGGGTCCGAGCAGTACTTC. Translated, it gives CASSPRAGGSEQYF.

This sequence joins TRBV6-1 and TRBJ2-7; a possible D gene is TRBD1 (6 bases). Germline assignment: CDR1 MNHNS and CDR2 SASEGT. This CDR3 contains 13 residues. With 8 bases removed from V and 3 bases from J, the gap between germline ends came to 14 bases. For the CDR3, the DNA is TGTGCCAGCCTAAACAGGGTAAGCTACGAGCAGTACTTC. Amino acid sequence: CASLNRVSYEQYF.

This chain joins TRBV2 and TRBJ2-1, with no clear D. V gave up 8 bases and J gave up 8 bases, with 13 bases separating them. CDR1 is SNHLY, CDR2 FYNNEI, per germline. The CDR3 covers 12 residues. CDR3 amino acids: CASETERDEQFF. CDR3 in DNA: TGTGCCAGCGAAACGGAAAGGGATGAGCAGTTCTTC.

The chain couples TRBV10-3 to TRBJ1-6, with 8 bases identical to TRBD1. J was trimmed by 10 bases and V by 4 bases; bases with no gene match: 6. Germline V gene lookup returns CDR1 ENHRY and CDR2 SYGVKD. The CDR3 consists of 14 residues. Here the CDR3 reads CAISVEQGGSPLHF. The CDR3 DNA follows: TGTGCCATCAGTGTGGAACAGGGGGGATCACCCCTCCACTTT.

The V and J genes are TRBV5-1 and TRBJ1-6; TRBD1 is a possible D gene (5 bases). Trimming pared 8 bases from V and 8 bases from J, leaving 17 bases between. The V gene's germline CDR1 is SGHRS and CDR2 YFSETQ. The CDR3 is 14 residues long. CDR3 protein: CASPGQAKDSPLHF. The DNA for the CDR3 is TGCGCCAGTCCAGGGCAGGCTAAGGATTCACCCCTCCACTTT.

This sequence joins TRBV6-5 and TRBJ1-6; no clear D. Germline CDR1 and CDR2: MNHEY and SVGAGI. The CDR3 is 15 amino acids. V lost 0 bases to trimming and J lost 5 bases, with 8 bases between them. CDR3 in DNA: TGTGCCAGCAGTTACTCGACCCAGAATAATTCACCCCTCCACTTT. Encoded protein: CASSYSTQNNSPLHF.

The chain recombines TRBV4-2 with TRBJ2-7; tentatively, D is TRBD2 (5 bases). This CDR3 is built from 15 residues. Between the trimmed V and J ends, which lost 4 bases and 0 bases, there was a span of 13 bases. In germline, CDR1 is LGHNA, CDR2 YNFKEQ. CDR3 nucleotide sequence: TGTGCCAGCAGCCCAGCGACGGGAAGCTCCTACGAGCAGTACTTC. Amino acid sequence: CASSPATGSSYEQYF.

A note on this clone: At the DNA level, this CDR3 is encoded by other sequences in the same sample as well. V is TRBV25-1 and J is TRBJ2-5; TRBD2 agrees at 11 bases. This CDR3 is built from 15 residues. The germline CDR1 and CDR2 sequences are MGHDK and SYGVNS. Unmatched junction bases numbered 10, after V lost 7 bases and J lost 6 bases. The CDR3 sequence: CASTVAGGPGKTQYF. CDR3 DNA sequence: TGTGCCAGCACTGTAGCGGGGGGGCCTGGGAAGACCCAGTACTTC.

Worth noting for this clone: In the same sample, other DNA sequences code for this CDR3. The V and J genes are TRBV9 and TRBJ2-7, with D uncertain. CDR3 length: 13 residues. Per germline, CDR1 SGDLS and CDR2 YYNGEE. V was clipped by 0 bases and J by 0 bases, with 4 bases between them. CDR3 residues: CASSVGSSYEQYF. The CDR3 DNA follows: TGTGCCAGCAGCGTAGGCAGCTCCTACGAGCAGTACTTC.

The chain combines TRBV29-1 with TRBJ2-5; D is unclear. This CDR3 contains 11 residues. Germline CDR1 and CDR2: SQVTM and ANQGSEA. The V end was cut by 4 bases, the J end by 5 bases, with 8 bases between. The DNA of the CDR3 is TGCAGCGTTGCTGGTCGGGAGACCCAGTACTTC. This translates into CSVAGRETQYF.

For this clone: The same CDR3 also results from other DNA sequences found in this sample. The V gene is TRBV27, the J gene TRBJ2-7; 10 nucleotides agree with TRBD2. V shed 0 bases, J shed 0 bases, and the junction held 2 bases outside the gene matches. Germline V gene lookup returns CDR1 MNHEY and CDR2 SMNVEV (reference sequence). The CDR3 covers 16 residues. The CDR3, as DNA: TGTGCCAGCAGTTTATCAAGCGGGAGGGCCTCCTACGAGCAGTACTTC. Protein: CASSLSSGRASYEQYF.

CDR3 coding DNA: TGTGCCAGCAGCTTGACACGGACCCTAAGCACAGATACGCAGTATTTT. It specifies CASSLTRTLSTDTQYF. This chain uses TRBV11-2 with TRBJ2-3; D unresolved. The CDR3 totals 16 residues. The V gene's germline CDR1 is SGHAT and CDR2 FQNNGV. Trimming stripped 3 bases from V and 0 bases from J, with 13 bases between.